This TCR beta chain emerged from a study of shared T cell receptors in the human thymus. Clones were sequenced by immunoSEQ multiplex PCR, and TCRdb holds only the in-frame ones, with some missing. The sample lists a few hundred thousand clones; roughly 94% were seen once. This clone was observed once. Deletions cut 7 bases from V and 3 bases from J, with 10 bases between. The CDR3 extends over 12 amino acids. Per germline, CDR1 LNHDA and CDR2 SQIVND (reference sequence). The sample taken for sequencing was thymocytes. The TCR comes from a human donor. The rearrangement uses TRBV19 and TRBJ2-7, with a possible D match to TRBD2 (5 bases). Here the CDR3 reads CASNYRGYEQYF. As DNA, the CDR3 is TGTGCCAGTAACTACCGGGGCTACGAGCAGTACTTC.